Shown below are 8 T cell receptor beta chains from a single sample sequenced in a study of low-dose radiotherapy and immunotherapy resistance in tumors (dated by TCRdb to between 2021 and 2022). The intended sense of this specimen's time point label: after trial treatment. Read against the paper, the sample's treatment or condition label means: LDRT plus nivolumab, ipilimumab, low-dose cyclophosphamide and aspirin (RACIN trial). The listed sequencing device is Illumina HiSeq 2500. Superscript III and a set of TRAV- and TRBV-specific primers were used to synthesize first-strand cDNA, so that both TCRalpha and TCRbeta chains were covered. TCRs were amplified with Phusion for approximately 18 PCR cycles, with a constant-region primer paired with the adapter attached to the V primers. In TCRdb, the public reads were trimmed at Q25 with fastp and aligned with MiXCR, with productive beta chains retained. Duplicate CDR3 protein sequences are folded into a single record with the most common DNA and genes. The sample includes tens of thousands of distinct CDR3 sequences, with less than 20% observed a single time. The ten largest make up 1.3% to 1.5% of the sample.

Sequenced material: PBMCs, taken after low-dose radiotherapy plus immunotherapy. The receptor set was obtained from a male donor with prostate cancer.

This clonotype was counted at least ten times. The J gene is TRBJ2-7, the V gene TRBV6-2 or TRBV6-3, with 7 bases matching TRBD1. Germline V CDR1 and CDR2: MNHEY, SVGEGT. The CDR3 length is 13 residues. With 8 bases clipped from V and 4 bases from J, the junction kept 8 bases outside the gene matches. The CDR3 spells CASPGTAKYEQYF. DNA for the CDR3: TGTGCCAGCCCTGGGACAGCCAAATACGAGCAGTACTTC.

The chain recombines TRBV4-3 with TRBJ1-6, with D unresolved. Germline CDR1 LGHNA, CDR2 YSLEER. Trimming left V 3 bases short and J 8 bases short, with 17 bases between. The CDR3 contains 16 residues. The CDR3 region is CASSQGRGAEDSPLHF. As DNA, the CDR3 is TGCGCCAGCAGCCAGGGGAGAGGCGCTGAGGATTCACCCCTCCACTTT.

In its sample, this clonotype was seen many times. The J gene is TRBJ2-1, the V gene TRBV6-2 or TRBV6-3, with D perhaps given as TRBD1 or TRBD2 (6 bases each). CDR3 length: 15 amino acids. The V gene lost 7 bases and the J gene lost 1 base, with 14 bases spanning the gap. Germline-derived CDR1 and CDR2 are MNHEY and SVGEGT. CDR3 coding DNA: TGTGCCAGCAAAAACGGAGGGGGATCCTACAATGAGCAGTTCTTC. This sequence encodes CASKNGGGSYNEQFF.

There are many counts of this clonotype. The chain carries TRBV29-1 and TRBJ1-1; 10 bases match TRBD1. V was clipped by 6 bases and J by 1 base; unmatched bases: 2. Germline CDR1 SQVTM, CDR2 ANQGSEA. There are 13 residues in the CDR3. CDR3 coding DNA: TGCAGCGTGACAGGGGGCCGGAACACTGAAGCTTTCTTT. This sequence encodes CSVTGGRNTEAFF.

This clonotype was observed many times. The CDR3, as DNA: TGTGCCAGCATGAATTTCGGACAGGGGTCCTACGAGCAGTACTTC. It encodes CASMNFGQGSYEQYF. The chain combines TRBV2 with TRBJ2-7, with 9 positions matching TRBD1. The germline gives CDR1 SNHLY, CDR2 FYNNEI. The CDR3 is made up of 15 amino acids. J was trimmed by 1 base and V by 7 bases; bases with no gene match: 8. Full variable domain (missing parts from reference TRBV2 and TRBJ2-7): EPEVTQTPSHQVTQMGQEVILRCVPISNHLYFYWYRQILGQKVEFLVSFYNNEISEKSEIFDDQFSVERPDGSNFTLKIRSTKLEDSAMYFCASMNFGQGSYEQYFGPGTRLTVT.

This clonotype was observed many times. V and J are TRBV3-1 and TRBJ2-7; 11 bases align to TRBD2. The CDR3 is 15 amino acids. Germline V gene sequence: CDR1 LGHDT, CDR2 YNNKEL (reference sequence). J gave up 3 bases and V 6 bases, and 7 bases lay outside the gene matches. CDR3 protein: CASSPAGTSGYEQYF. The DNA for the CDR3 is TGTGCCAGCAGTCCGGCCGGGACTAGCGGCTACGAGCAGTACTTC.

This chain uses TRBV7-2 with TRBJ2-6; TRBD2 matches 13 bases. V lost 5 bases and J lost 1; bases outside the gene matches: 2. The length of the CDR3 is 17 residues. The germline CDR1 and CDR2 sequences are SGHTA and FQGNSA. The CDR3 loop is CASSLGLAGSGANVLTF. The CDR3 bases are TGTGCCAGCAGCCTGGGACTAGCGGGGTCTGGGGCCAACGTCCTGACTTTC.

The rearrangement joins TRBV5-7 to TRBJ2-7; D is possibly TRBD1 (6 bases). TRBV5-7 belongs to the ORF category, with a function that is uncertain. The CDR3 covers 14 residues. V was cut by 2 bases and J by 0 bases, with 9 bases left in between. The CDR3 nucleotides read TGTGCCAGCAGCTTAGGACAGAGCTCCTACGAGCAGTACTTC. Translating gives CASSLGQSSYEQYF.